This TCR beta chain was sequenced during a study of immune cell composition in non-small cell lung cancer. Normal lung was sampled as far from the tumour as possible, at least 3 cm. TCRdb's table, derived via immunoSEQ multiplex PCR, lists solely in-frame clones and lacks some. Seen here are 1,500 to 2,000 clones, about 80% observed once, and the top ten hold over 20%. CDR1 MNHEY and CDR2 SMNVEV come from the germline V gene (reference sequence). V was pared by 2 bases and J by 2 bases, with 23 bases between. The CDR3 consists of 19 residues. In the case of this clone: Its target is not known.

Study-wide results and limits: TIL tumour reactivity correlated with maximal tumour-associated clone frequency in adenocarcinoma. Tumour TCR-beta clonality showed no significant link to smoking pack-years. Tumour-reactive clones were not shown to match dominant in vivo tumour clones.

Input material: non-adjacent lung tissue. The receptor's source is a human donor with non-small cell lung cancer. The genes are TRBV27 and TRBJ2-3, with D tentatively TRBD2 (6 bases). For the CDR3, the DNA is TGTGCCAGCAGTTTACGGATCCCCCGGGAGTTAGGGGACACAGATACGCAGTATTTT. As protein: CASSLRIPRELGDTDTQYF.